A selection of T cell receptor beta chains follows, all from one sample in a study of blood T cell repertoires in COVID-19. The protocol was immunoSEQ multiplex PCR, while the TCRdb copy is restricted to in-frame clones and leaves out a portion. Of 250,000 to 300,000 clones in the sample, roughly 88% were seen once. Sequencing used peripheral blood. The receptors originated from a woman aged 30 to 39 who had recovered from COVID-19. Each CDR3 is given with its conserved first and last residue. The D gene is left open where the match is weak. Clone size, where shown, is once, few, many, or a class for clones that have expanded.

size | J | D | V | DNA | CDR3
- | TRBJ1-5 | - | TRBV30 | TGTGCCTGGAGTGTCCAGGAAGATCAGCCCCAGCATTTT | CAWSVQEDQPQHF
- | TRBJ2-3 | TRBD2 | TRBV9 | TGTGCCAGCAGCGGATCCCCCGGGACTACCAGTACAGATACGCAGTATTTT | CASSGSPGTTSTDTQYF
- | TRBJ2-7 | TRBD1 | TRBV27 | TGTGCCAGCAGTTTAGGGGACAGGGGCTATCCCGTCTACTTC | CASSLGDRGYPVYF
- | TRBJ2-2 | - | TRBV10-3 | TGTGCCATCAAGAGGTCGAACACCGGGGAGCTGTTTTTT | CAIKRSNTGELFF
- | TRBJ2-1 | TRBD1 | TRBV10-3 | TGTGCCATCCGACAGGGGCCGGGCAATGAGCAGTTCTTC | CAIRQGPGNEQFF
- | TRBJ1-5 | TRBD1 | TRBV7-2 | TGTGCCAGCAGCCCTACAGGGGGGGTGCATCAGCCCCAGCATTTT | CASSPTGGVHQPQHF
once | TRBJ1-5 | - | TRBV27 | TGTGCCAGCAGTTTAGGACCCGGGAGGGGCAATCAGCCCCAGCATTTT | CASSLGPGRGNQPQHF
- | TRBJ1-5 | TRBD1 | TRBV19 | TGTGCCAGTAGTATAGAGTCCCGGGACAGGTTCAATCAGCCCCAGCATTTT | CASSIESRDRFNQPQHF
- | TRBJ2-5 | - | TRBV5-6 | TGTGCCAGCAGCCGACGGCAGGGTGCAGAGACCCAGTACTTC | CASSRRQGAETQYF
- | TRBJ1-2 | - | TRBV19 | TGTGCCAGTAGTACCCCGGGGGGTTCTAACTATGGCTACACCTTC | CASSTPGGSNYGYTF
- | TRBJ2-7 | - | TRBV27 | TGTGCCAGCAGTTTATCGTATCGGAGGGACGAGCAGTACTTC | CASSLSYRRDEQYF
- | TRBJ2-7 | - | TRBV5-1 | TGCGCCAGCAGCTTGGCCGCGGGTTTAACCTACGAGCAGTACTTC | CASSLAAGLTYEQYF
few | TRBJ1-2 | - | TRBV28 | TGTGCCAGCAGTTCCTTAATGCTGAGCGATGGCTACACCTTC | CASSSLMLSDGYTF
- | TRBJ2-1 | - | TRBV4-2 | TGTGCCAGCAGCCCAAACCAGGGGCGGGGGTCCGCAATCCAGGGGTTCTTC | CASSPNQGRGSAIQGFF
- | TRBJ2-3 | TRBD2 | TRBV11-2 | TGTGCCAGCAGCCCAGGACTAGCGGGGATCTCAGATACGCAGTATTTT | CASSPGLAGISDTQYF
- | TRBJ2-2 | - | TRBV2 | TGTGCCAGCAGCCAGGGACTGAGAGTGAACACCGGGGAGCTGTTTTTT | CASSQGLRVNTGELFF
- | TRBJ2-1 | - | TRBV7-3 | TGTGCCAGCAGCTTGACATTTGACTCCTACAATGAGCAGTTCTTC | CASSLTFDSYNEQFF